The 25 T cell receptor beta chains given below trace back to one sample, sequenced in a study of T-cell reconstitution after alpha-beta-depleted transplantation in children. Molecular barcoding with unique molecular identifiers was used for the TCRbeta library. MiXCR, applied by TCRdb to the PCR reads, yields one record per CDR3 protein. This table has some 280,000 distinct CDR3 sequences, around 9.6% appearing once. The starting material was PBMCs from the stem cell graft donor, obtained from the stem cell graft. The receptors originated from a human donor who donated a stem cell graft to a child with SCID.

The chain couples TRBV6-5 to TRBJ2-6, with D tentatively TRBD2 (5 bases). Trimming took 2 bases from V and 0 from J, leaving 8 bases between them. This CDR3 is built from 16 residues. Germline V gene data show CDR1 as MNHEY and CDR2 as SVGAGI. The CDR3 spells CASSYVGSSGANVLTF. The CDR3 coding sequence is TGTGCCAGCAGTTACGTGGGGAGCTCTGGGGCCAACGTCCTGACTTTC.

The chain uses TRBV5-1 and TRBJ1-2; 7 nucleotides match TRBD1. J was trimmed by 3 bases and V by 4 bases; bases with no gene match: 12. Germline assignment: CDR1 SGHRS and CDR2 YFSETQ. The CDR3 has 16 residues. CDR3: CASSTRDSAHHYGYTF. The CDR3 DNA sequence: TGCGCCAGCAGCACTAGGGACAGCGCGCATCACTATGGCTACACCTTC.

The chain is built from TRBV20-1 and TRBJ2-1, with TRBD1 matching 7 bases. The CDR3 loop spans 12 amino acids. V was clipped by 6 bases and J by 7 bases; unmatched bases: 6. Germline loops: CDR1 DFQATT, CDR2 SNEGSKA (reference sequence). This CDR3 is CSAASTGNEQFF. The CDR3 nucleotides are TGCAGTGCCGCCTCGACAGGGAATGAGCAGTTCTTC.

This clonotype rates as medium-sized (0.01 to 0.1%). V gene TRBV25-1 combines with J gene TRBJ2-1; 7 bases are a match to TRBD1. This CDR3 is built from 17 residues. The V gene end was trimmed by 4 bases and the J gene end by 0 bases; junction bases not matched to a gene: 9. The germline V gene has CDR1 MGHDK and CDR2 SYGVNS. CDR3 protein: CASSALGQTSSYNEQFF. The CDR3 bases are TGTGCCAGCAGTGCATTGGGACAGACAAGCTCCTACAATGAGCAGTTCTTC.

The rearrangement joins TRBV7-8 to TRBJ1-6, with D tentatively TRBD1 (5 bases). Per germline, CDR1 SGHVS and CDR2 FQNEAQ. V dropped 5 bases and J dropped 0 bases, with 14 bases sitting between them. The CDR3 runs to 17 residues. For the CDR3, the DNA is TGTGCCAGCAGCCCGGGGCCCAGTCGCTCCTATAATTCACCCCTCCACTTT. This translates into CASSPGPSRSYNSPLHF.

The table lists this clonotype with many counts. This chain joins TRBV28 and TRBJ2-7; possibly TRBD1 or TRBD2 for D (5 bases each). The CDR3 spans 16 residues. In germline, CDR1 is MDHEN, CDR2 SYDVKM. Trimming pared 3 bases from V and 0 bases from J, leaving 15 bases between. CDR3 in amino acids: CASSFSGGDSSYEQYF. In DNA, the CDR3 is TGTGCCAGCAGTTTTAGTGGGGGAGACAGCTCCTACGAGCAGTACTTC.

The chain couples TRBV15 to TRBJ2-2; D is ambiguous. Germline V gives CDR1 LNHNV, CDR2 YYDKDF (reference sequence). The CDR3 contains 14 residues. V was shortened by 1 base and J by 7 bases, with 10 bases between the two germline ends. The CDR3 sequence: CATSRASADGELFF. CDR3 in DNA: TGTGCCACCAGCAGAGCCAGCGCTGACGGGGAGCTGTTTTTT.

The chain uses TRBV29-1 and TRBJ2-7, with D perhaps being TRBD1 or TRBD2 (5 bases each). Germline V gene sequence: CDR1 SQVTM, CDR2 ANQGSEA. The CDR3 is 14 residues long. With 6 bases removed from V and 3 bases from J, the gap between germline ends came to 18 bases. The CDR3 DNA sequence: TGCAGCGTCGTCGACTACCAGGGATACTACGAGCAGTACTTC. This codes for CSVVDYQGYYEQYF.

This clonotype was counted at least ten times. The chain's CDR3 is CASSLGADQPQHF. The CDR3 DNA sequence: TGCGCCAGCAGCTTAGGGGCCGATCAGCCCCAGCATTTT. This chain joins TRBV5-1 and TRBJ1-5, with a tentative D call TRBD1 (5 bases). The CDR3 contains 13 residues. The germline gives CDR1 SGHRS, CDR2 YFSETQ. With 2 bases removed from V and 5 bases from J, the gap between germline ends came to 8 bases.

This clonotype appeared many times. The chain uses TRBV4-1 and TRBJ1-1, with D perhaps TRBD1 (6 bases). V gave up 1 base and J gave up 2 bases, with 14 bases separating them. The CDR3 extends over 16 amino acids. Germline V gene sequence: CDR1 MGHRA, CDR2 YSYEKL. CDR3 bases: TGCGCCAGCAGCCAAGCGAATCCAGGGGCTAACACTGAAGCTTTCTTT. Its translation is CASSQANPGANTEAFF.

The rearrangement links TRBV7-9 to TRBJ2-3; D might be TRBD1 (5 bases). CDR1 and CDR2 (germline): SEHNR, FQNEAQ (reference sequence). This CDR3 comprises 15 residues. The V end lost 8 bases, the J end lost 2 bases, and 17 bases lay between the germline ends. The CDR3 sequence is CASGRQWVPTDTQYF. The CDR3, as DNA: TGTGCCAGCGGCAGACAGTGGGTCCCCACAGATACGCAGTATTTT.

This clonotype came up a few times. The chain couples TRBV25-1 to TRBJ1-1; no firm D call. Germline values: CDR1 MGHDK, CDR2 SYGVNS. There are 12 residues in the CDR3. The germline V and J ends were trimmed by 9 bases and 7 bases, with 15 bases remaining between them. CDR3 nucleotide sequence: TGTGCCAGTTTTACTTCTCGGGGTGAAGCTTTCTTT. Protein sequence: CASFTSRGEAFF.

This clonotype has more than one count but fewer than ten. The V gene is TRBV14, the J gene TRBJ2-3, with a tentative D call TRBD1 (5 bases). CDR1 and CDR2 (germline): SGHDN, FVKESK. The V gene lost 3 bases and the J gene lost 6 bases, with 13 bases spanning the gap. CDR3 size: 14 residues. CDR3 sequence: CASSHGDSLDTQYF. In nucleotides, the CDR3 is TGTGCCAGCAGCCACGGAGACAGCCTGGATACGCAGTATTTT.

CDR3 sequence: CASGLAGGAGVSQYF. CDR3 DNA sequence: TGTGCCTCGGGACTAGCGGGGGGGGCGGGTGTTTCCCAGTACTTC. The chain joins TRBV12-3 or TRBV12-4 to TRBJ2-5; 16 bases align to TRBD2. The CDR3 is 15 residues long. V gave up 11 bases and J gave up 9 bases; unmatched junction bases: 12.

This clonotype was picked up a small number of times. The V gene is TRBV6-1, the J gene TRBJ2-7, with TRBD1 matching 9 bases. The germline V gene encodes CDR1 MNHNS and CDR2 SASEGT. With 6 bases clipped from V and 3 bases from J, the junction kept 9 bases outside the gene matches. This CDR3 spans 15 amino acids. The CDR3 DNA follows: TGTGCCAGCAGAATCCGGGACAGGGAGATCTACGAGCAGTACTTC. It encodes CASRIRDREIYEQYF.

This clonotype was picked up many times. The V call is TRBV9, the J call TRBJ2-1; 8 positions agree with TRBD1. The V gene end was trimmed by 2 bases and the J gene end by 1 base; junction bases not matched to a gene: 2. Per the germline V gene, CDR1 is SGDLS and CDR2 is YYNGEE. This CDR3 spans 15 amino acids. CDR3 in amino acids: CASSVRQGSYNEQFF. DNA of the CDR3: TGTGCCAGCAGCGTCAGACAGGGGTCCTACAATGAGCAGTTCTTC.

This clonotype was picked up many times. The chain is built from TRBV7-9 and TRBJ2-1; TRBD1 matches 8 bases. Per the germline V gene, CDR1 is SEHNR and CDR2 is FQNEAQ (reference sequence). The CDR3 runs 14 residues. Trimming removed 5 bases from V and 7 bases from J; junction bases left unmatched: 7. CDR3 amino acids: CASSPGGVPNEQFF. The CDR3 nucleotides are TGTGCCAGCAGCCCAGGGGGCGTACCGAATGAGCAGTTCTTC.

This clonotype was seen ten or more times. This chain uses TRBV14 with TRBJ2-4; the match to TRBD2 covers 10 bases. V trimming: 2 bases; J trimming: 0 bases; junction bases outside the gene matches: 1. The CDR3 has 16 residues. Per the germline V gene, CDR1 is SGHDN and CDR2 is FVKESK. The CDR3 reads CASSQLAGVAKNIQYF. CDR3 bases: TGTGCCAGCAGCCAACTAGCGGGGGTAGCCAAAAACATTCAGTACTTC.

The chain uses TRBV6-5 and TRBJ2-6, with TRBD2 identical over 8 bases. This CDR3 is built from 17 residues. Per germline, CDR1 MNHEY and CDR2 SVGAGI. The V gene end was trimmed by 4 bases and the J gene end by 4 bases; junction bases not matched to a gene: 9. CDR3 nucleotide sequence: TGTGCCAGCAGTTTCCCGGGAGGGGGTTCGGGGGCCAACGTCCTGACTTTC. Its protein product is CASSFPGGGSGANVLTF.

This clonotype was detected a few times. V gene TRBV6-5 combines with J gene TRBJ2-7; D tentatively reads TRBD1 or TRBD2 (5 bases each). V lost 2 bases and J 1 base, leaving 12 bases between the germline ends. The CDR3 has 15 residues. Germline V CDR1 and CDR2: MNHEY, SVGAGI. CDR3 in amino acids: CASSYGQGGSYEQYF. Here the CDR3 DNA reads TGTGCCAGCAGTTACGGGCAGGGCGGGTCCTACGAGCAGTACTTC.

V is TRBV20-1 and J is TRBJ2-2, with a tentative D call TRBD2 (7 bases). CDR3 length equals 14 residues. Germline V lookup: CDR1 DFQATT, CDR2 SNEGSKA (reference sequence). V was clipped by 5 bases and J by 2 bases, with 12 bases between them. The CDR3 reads CSARGGANTGELFF. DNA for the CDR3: TGCAGTGCTCGAGGGGGGGCCAACACCGGGGAGCTGTTTTTT.

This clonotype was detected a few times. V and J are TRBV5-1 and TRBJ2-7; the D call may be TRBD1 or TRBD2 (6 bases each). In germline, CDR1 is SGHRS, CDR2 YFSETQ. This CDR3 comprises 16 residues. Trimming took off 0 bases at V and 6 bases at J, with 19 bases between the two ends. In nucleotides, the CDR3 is TGCGCCAGCAGCTTGGCCCCACAGGCAGGAGGGGGCGAGCAGTACTTC. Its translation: CASSLAPQAGGGEQYF.

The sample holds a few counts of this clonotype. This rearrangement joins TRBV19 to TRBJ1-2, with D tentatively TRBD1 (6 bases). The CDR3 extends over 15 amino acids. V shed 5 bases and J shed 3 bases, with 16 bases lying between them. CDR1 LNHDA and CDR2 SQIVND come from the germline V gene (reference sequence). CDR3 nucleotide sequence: TGTGCCAGTAGTGTCAATTACAGGGAGCACTATGGCTACACCTTC. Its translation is CASSVNYREHYGYTF.

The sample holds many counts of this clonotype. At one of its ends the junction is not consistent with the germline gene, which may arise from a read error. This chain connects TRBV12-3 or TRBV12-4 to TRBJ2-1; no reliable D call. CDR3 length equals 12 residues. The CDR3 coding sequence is TGTGCCAGCAGTTTAGTTACGGGCCGCGAGTCCTTC. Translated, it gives CASSLVTGRESF.

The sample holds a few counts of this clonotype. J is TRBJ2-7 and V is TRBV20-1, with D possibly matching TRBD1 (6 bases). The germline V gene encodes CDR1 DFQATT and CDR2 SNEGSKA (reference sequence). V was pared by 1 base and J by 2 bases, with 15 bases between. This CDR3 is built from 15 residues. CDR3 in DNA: TGCAGTGCTAGAGGGGACACGGAGTCCCCCTACGAGCAGTACTTC. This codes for CSARGDTESPYEQYF.